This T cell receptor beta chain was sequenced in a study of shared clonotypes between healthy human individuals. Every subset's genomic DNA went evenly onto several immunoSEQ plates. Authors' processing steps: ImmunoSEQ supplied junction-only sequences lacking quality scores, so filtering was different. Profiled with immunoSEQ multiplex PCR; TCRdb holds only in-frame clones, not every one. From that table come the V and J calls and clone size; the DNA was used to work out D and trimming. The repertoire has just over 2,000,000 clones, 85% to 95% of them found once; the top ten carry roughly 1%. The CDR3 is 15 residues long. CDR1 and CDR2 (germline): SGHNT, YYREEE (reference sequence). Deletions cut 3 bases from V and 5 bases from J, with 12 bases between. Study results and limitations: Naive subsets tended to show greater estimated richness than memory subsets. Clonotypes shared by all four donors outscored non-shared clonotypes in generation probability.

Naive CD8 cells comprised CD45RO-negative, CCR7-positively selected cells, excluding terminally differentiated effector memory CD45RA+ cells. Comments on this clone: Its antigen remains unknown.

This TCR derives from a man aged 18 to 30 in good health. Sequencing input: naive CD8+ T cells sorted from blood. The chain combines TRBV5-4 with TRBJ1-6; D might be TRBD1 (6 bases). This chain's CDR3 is CASSSPGQNNSPLHF. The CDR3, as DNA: TGTGCCAGCAGCTCTCCGGGACAAAATAATTCACCCCTCCACTTT.